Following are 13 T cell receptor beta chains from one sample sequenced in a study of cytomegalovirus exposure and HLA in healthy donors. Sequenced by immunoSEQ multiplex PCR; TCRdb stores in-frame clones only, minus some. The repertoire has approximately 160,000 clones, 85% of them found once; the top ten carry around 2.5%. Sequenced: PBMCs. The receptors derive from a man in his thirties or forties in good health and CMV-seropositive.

In nucleotides, the CDR3 is TGTGCCAGCAGTCCGTCCTCTGCGGGGGAGGAGACCCAGTACTTC. Protein sequence: CASSPSSAGEETQYF. The chain uses TRBV27 and TRBJ2-5; 7 bases line up with TRBD2. In germline, CDR1 is MNHEY, CDR2 SMNVEV (reference sequence). The CDR3 is 15 residues long. The V gene end was trimmed by 5 bases and the J gene end by 5 bases; junction bases not matched to a gene: 11.

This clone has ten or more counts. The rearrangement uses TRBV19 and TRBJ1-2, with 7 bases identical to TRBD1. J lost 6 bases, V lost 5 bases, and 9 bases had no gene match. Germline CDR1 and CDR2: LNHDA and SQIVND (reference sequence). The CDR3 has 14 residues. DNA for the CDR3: TGTGCCAGTAGTTGGTCCCAGGGGGTGGATGGCTACACCTTC. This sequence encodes CASSWSQGVDGYTF. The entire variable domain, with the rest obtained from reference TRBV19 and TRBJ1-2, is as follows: DGGITQSPKYLFRKEGQNVTLSCEQNLNHDAMYWYRQDPGQGLRLIYYSQIVNDFQKGDIAEGYSVSREKKESFPLTVTSAQKNPTAFYLCASSWSQGVDGYTFGSGTRLTVV.

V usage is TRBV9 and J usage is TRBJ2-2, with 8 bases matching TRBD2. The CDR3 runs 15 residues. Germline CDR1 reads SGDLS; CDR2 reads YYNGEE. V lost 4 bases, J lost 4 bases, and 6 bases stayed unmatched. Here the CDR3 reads CASSPGGAGTGELFF. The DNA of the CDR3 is TGTGCCAGCAGCCCCGGGGGGGCGGGCACCGGGGAGCTGTTTTTT. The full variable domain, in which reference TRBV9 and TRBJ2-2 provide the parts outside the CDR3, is DSGVTQTPKHLITATGQRVTLRCSPRSGDLSVYWYQQSLDQGLQFLIQYYNGEERAKGNILERFSAQQFPDLHSELNLSSLELGDSALYFCASSPGGAGTGELFFGEGSRLTVL.

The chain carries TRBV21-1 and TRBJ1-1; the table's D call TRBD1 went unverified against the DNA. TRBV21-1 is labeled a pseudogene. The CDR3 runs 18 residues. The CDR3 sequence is CASSNDRCTGTGHTEAFF. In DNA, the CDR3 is TGTGCCAGCAGCAATGATCGATGCACCGGGACAGGGCACACTGAAGCTTTCTTT.

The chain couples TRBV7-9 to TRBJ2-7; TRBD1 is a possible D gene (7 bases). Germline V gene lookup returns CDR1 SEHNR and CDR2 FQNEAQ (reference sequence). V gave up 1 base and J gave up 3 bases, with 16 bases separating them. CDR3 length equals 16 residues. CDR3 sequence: CASSLGGGGKFYEQYF. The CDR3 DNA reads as TGTGCCAGCAGCTTAGGTGGAGGGGGCAAGTTCTACGAGCAGTACTTC.

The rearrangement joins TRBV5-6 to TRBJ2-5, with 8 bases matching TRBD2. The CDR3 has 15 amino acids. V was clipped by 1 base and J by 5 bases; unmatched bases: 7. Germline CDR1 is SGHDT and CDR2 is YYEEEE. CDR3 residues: CASSLTGGGRETQYF. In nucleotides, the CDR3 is TGTGCCAGCAGCTTGACAGGCGGGGGGCGCGAGACCCAGTACTTC.

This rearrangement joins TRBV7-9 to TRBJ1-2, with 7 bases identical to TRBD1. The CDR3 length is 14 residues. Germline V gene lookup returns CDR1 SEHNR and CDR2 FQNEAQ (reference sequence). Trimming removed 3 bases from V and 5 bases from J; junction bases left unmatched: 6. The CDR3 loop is CASSFIQGRYGYTF. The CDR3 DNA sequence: TGTGCCAGCAGCTTCATACAGGGGAGGTATGGCTACACCTTC.

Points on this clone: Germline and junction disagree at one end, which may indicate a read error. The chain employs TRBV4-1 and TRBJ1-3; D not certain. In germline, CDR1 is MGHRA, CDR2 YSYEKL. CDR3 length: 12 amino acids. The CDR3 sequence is CASSQEGGKLHF. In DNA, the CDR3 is TGCGCCAGCAGCCAAGAGGGCGGGAAACTACATTTT.

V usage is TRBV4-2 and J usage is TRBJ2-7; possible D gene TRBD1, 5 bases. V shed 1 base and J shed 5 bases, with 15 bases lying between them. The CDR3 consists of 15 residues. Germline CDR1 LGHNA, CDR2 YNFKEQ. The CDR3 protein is CASSQGSQGIDEQYF. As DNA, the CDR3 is TGTGCCAGCAGCCAAGGATCGCAGGGTATCGACGAGCAGTACTTC.

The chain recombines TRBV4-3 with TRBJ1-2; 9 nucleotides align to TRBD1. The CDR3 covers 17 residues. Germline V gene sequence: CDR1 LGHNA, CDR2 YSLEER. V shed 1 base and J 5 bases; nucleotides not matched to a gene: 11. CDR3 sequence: CASSQARQQGAAYGYTF. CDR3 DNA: TGCGCCAGCAGCCAAGCCCGGCAACAGGGGGCCGCGTATGGCTACACCTTC.

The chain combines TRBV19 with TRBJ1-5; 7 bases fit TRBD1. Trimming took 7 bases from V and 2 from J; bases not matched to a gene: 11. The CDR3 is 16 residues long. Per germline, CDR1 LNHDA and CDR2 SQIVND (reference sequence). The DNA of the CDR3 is TGTGCCAGTACGGACAGGATGGGAGTGGGCAATCAGCCCCAGCATTTT. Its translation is CASTDRMGVGNQPQHF.

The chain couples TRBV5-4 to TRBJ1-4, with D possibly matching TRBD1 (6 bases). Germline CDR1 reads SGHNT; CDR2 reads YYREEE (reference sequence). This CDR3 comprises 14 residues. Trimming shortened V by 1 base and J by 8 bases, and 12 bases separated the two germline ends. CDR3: CASSLQGSGEKLFF. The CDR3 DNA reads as TGTGCCAGCAGCTTGCAGGGGAGTGGCGAAAAACTGTTTTTT.

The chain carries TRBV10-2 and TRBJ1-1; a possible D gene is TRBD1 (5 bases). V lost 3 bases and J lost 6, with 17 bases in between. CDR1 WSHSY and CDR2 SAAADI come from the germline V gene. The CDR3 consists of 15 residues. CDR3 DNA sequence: TGCGCCAGCAGTGAAAGTAAGGGGAGGGGCGCTGAAGCTTTCTTT. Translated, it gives CASSESKGRGAEAFF.